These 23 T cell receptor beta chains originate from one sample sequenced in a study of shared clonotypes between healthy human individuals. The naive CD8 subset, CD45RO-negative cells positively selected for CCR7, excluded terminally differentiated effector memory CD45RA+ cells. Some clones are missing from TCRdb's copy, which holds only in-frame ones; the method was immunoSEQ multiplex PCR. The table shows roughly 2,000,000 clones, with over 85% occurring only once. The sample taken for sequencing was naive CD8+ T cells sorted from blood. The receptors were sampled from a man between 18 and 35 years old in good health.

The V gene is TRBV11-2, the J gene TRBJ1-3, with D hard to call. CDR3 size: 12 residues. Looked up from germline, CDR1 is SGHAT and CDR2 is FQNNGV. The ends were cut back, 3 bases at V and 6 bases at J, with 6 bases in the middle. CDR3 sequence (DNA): TGTGCCAGCAGCTTCGTGGAAAACACCATATATTTT. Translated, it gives CASSFVENTIYF.

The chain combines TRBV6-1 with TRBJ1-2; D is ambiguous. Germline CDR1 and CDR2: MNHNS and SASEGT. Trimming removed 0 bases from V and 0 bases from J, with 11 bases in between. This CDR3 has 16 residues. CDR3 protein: CASSEAAYLSNYGYTF. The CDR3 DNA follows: TGTGCCAGCAGTGAAGCGGCGTATCTATCTAACTATGGCTACACCTTC.

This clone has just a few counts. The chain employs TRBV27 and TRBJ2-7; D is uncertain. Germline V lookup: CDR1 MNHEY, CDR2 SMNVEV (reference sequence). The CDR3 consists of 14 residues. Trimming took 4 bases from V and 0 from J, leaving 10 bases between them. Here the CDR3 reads CASSSSATSYEQYF. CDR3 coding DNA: TGTGCCAGCAGTTCATCGGCCACCTCCTACGAGCAGTACTTC.

As DNA, the CDR3 is TGTGCCAGTACCCGCAGGGAGACATCTGGGGAGCTGTTTTTT. It yields the protein CASTRRETSGELFF. V is TRBV19 and J is TRBJ2-2, with D tentatively TRBD1 or TRBD2 (5 bases each). CDR1 LNHDA and CDR2 SQIVND come from the germline V gene (reference sequence). This CDR3 has 14 residues. V shed 7 bases and J shed 8 bases, with 17 bases lying between them.

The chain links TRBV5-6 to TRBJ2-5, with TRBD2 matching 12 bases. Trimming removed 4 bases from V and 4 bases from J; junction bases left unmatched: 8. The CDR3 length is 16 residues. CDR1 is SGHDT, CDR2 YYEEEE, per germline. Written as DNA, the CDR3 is TGTGCCAGCAGCGTGGGGAGACTAGCGGGAGTAGAGACCCAGTACTTC. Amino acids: CASSVGRLAGVETQYF.

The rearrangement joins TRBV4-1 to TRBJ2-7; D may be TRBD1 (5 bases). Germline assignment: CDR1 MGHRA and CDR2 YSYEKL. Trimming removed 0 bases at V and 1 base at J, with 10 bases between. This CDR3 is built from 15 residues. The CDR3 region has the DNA TGCGCCAGCAGCCAAGATCTTGACAGTTCCTACGAGCAGTACTTC. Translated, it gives CASSQDLDSSYEQYF.

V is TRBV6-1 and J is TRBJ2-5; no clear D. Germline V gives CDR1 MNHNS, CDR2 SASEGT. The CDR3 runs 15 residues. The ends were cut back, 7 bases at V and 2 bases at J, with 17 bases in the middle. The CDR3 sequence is CASITWMTSQETQYF. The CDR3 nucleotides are TGTGCCAGCATCACATGGATGACAAGTCAAGAGACCCAGTACTTC.

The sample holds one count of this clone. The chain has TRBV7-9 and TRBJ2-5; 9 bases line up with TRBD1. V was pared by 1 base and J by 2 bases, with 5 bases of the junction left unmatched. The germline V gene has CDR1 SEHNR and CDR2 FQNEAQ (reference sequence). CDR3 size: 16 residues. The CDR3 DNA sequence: TGTGCCAGCAGCTTAGTAGGAGGACAGGGGCAAGAGACCCAGTACTTC. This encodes CASSLVGGQGQETQYF.

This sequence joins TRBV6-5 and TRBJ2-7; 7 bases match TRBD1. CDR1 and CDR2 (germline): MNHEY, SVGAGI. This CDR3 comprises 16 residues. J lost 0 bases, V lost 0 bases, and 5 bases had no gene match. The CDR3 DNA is TGTGCCAGCAGTTACTCCCCGACAGGGAACTCCTACGAGCAGTACTTC. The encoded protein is CASSYSPTGNSYEQYF.

CDR3 protein: CASSFFYVRDLGTDTQYF. In DNA form, the CDR3 reads TGTGCCAGCAGTTTTTTTTACGTTAGGGATTTGGGCACAGATACGCAGTATTTT. J is TRBJ2-3 and V is TRBV28; D not certain. The germline V and J ends were trimmed by 3 bases and 1 base, with 20 bases remaining between them. The V gene's germline CDR1 is MDHEN and CDR2 SYDVKM. The CDR3 contains 18 residues.

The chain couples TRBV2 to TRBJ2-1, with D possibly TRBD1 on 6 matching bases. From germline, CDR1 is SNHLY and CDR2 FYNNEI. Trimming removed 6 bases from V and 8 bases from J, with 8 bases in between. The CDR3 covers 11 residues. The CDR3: CASRAGDEQFF. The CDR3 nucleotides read TGTGCCAGCAGAGCAGGGGATGAGCAGTTCTTC.

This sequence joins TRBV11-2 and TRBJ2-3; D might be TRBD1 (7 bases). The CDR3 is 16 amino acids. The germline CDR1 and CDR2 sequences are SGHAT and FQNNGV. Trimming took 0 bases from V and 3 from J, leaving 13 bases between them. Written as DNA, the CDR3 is TGTGCCAGCAGCTTAGATTTGTCAGGGGGGACAGATACGCAGTATTTT. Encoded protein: CASSLDLSGGTDTQYF.

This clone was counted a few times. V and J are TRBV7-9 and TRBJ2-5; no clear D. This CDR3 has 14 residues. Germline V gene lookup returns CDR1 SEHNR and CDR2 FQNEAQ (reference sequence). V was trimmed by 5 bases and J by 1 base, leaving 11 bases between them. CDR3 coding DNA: TGTGCCAGCAGCCCCGACGCTCGCCAAGAGACCCAGTACTTC. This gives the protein CASSPDARQETQYF.

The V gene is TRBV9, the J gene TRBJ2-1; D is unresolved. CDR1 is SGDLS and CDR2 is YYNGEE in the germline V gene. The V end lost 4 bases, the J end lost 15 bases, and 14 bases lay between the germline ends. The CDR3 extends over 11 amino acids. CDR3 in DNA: TGTGCCAGCAGCCCTAATCATCAAGCGTTCTTC. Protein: CASSPNHQAFF.

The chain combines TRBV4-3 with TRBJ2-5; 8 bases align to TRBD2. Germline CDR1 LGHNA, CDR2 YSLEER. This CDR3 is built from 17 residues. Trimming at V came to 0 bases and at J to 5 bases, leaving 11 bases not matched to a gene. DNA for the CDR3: TGCGCCAGCAGCCAAGAATGGGATAGCGGGGTGGCGGAGACCCAGTACTTC. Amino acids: CASSQEWDSGVAETQYF.

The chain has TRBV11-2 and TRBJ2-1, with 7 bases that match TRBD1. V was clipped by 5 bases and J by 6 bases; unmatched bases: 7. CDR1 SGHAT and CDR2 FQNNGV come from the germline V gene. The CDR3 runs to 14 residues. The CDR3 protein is CASSPTTGSNEQFF. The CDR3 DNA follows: TGTGCCAGCAGCCCAACGACAGGGTCCAATGAGCAGTTCTTC.

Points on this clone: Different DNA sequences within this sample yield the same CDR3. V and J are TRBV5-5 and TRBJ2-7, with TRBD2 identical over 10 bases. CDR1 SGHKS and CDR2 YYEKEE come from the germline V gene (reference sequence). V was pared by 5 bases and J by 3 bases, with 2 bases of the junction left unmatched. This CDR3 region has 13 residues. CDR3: CASSWTSGYEQYF. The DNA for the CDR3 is TGTGCCAGCAGTTGGACTAGCGGCTACGAGCAGTACTTC.

This CDR3 is CASSFGDGPVYEQYF. DNA for the CDR3: TGTGCCAGCAGCTTCGGTGACGGGCCGGTCTACGAGCAGTACTTC. V and J are TRBV5-4 and TRBJ2-7; D gene ambiguous. This CDR3 contains 15 residues. The V and J ends lost 2 bases and 3 bases respectively, with 15 bases between them. From germline, CDR1 is SGHNT and CDR2 YYREEE (reference sequence).

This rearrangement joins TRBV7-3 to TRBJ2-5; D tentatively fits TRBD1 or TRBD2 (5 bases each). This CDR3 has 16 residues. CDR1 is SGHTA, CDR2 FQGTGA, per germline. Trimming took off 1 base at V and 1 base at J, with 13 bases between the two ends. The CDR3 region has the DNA TGTGCCAGCAGCTTAATGGGACCTACACCCCAAGAGACCCAGTACTTC. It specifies CASSLMGPTPQETQYF.

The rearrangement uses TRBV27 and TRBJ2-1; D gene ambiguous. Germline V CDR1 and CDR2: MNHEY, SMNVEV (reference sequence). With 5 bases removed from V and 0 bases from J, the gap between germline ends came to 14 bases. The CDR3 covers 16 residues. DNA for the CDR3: TGTGCCAGCAGTCTAACCTTCTCGAGCTCCTACAATGAGCAGTTCTTC. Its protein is CASSLTFSSSYNEQFF.

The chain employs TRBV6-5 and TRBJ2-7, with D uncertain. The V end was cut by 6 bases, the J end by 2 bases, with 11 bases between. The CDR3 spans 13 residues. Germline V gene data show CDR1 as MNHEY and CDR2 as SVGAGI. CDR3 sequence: CASRNRGAYEQYF. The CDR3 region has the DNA TGTGCCAGCAGAAACAGAGGAGCCTACGAGCAGTACTTC.

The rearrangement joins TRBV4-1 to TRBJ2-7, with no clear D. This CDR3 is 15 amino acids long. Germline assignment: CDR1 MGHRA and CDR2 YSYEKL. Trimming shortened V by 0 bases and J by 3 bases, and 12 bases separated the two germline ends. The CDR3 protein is CASSQDPSTIYEQYF. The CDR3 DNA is TGCGCCAGCAGCCAAGATCCGTCCACCATCTACGAGCAGTACTTC.

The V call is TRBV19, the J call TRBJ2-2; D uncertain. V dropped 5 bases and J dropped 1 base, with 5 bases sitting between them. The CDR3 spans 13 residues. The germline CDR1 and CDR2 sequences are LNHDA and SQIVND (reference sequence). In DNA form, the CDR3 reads TGTGCCAGTAGTCAGCTGAACACCGGGGAGCTGTTTTTT. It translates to CASSQLNTGELFF. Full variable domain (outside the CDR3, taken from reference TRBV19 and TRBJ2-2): DGGITQSPKYLFRKEGQNVTLSCEQNLNHDAMYWYRQDPGQGLRLIYYSQIVNDFQKGDIAEGYSVSREKKESFPLTVTSAQKNPTAFYLCASSQLNTGELFFGEGSRLTVL.